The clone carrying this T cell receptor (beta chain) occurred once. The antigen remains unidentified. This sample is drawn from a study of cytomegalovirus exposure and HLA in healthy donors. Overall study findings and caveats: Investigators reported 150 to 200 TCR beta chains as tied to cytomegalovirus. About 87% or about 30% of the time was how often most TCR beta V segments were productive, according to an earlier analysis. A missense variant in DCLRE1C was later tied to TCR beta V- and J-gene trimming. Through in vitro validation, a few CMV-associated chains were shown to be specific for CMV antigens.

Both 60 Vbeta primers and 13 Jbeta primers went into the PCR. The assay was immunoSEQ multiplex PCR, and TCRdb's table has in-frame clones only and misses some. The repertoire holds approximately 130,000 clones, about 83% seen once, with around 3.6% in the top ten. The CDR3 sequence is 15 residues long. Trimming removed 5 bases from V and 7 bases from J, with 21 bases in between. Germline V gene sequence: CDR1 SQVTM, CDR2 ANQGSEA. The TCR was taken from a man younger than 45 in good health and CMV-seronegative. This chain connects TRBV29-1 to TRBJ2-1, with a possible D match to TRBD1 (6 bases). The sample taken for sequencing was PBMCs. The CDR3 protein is CSVIWPGESSNEQFF. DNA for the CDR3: TGCAGCGTTATATGGCCAGGGGAAAGCTCGAATGAGCAGTTCTTC.